This T cell receptor beta chain was captured in a study of metastatic and nonmetastatic thyroid tumors. Study in general: Where malignant and benign thyroid patients were concerned, repertoires were compared across blood and tumor or nodule tissue.

The CDR3 is made up of 15 amino acids. Germline CDR1 SGHRS, CDR2 YFSETQ. Concerning this clone: What it binds is unknown. At one end, the junction sequence differs from germline, possibly due to a read error.

Source study methods: CDR3 differences across clinicopathological groups were used to build a distant-metastasis classifier for papillary thyroid cancer. MiXCR was used by TCRdb to re-call the PCR reads. The V and J calls were determined by TCRdb, not by the authors. The data show roughly 19,000 clones, over 20% seen once. Not a single patient had been given any form of treatment at any point before undergoing thyroid surgery. Points from the study as a whole: Compared with benign nodules, malignant thyroid tumors were reported to have significantly higher TCR beta diversity in both blood and tumor.

Sequences were obtained from tumor tissue. The chain employs TRBV5-1 and TRBJ1-1; TRBD1 matches 7 bases. The sequence derives from a male donor with papillary thyroid cancer or a benign thyroid nodule (not recorded which). Some clones in this sample may be carry-over from other donors' samples. CDR3 sequence (DNA): TGCGCCAGTAGCTTCTCAGGACAGGAGGGGACTGTAGCTTTCTTT. This encodes CASSFSGQEGTVAFF.